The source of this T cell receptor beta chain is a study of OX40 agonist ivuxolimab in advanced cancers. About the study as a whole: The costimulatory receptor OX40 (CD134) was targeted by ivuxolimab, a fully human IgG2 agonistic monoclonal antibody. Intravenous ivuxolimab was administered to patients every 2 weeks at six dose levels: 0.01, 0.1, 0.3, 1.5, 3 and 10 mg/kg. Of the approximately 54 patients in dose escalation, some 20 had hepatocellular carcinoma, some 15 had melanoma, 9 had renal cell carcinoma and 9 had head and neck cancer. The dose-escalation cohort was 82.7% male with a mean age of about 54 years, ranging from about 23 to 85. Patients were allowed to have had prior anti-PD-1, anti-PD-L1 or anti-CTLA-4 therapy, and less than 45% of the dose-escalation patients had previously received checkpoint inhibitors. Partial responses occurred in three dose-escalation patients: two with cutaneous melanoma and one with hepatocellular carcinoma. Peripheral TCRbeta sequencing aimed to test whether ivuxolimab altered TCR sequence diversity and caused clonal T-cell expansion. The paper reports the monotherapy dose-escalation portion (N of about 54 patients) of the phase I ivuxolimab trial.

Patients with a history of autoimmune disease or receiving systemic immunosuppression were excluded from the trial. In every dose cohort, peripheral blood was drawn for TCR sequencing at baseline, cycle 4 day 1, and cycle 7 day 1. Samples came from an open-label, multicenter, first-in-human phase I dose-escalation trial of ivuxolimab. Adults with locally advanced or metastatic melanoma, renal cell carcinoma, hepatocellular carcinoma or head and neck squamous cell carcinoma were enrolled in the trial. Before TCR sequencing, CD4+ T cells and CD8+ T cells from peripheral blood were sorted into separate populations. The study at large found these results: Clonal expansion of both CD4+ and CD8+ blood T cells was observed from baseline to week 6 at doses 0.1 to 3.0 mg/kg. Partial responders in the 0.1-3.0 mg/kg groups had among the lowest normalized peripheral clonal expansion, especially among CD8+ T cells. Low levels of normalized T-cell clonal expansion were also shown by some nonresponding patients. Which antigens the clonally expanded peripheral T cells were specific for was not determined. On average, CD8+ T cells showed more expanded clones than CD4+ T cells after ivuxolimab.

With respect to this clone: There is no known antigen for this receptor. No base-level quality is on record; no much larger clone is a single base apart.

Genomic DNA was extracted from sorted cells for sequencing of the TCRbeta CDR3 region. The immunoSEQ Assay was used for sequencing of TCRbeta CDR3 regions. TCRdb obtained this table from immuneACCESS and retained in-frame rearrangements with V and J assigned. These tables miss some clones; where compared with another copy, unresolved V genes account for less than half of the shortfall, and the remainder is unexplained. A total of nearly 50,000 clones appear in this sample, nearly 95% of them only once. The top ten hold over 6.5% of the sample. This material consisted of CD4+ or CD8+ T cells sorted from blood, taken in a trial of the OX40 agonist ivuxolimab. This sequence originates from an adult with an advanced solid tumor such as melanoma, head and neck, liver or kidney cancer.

The DNA sequence is TGTGCCAGCTCGCCAGATAGCGGGGGGGCCAGCGAGCAGTACTTC. This sequence encodes CASSPDSGGASEQYF. This sequence uses TRBV18 and TRBJ2-7; 11 middle bases align to TRBD2. Looking up the germline V gene yields CDR1 KGHSH and CDR2 LQKENI. The CDR3, from cysteine to phenylalanine, totals 15 residues. The CDR3 DNA has 45 bases and is translated from base 1. V and J are trimmed by 6 bases and 6 bases, and the gene matches miss 10 bases of the junction.